The 24 T cell receptor beta chains given below trace back to one sample, sequenced in a study of beta chain features in type 1 diabetes. Expressed TCRB transcripts were sequenced after all isolated RNA was converted to cDNA. Measured with immunoSEQ multiplex PCR; TCRdb has only the in-frame clones, and not every one. The sample records 300,000 to 400,000 clones, less than 9.5% being singletons. Specimen: central memory CD4+ T cells from blood. Source of these receptors: a woman in her late teens or twenties in good health.

This clone has more than one count but fewer than ten. This chain links TRBV9 with TRBJ2-1; no clear D. V lost 5 bases to trimming and J lost 0 bases, with 21 bases between them. This CDR3 has 18 amino acids. Looked up from germline, CDR1 is SGDLS and CDR2 is YYNGEE. CDR3 nucleotide sequence: TGTGCCAGCAGGCCTCTCCTATTTCCGGAACGCTCCTACAATGAGCAGTTCTTC. It translates to CASRPLLFPERSYNEQFF.

V and J are TRBV19 and TRBJ2-5; D unresolved. The CDR3 loop spans 13 amino acids. The V end lost 5 bases, the J end lost 1 base, and 8 bases lay between the germline ends. Germline CDR1 LNHDA, CDR2 SQIVND (reference sequence). In DNA form, the CDR3 reads TGTGCCAGTAGTGTCTCGAGCCAAGAGACCCAGTACTTC. It is translated as CASSVSSQETQYF.

The genes are TRBV18 and TRBJ2-2; D is undetermined. V was trimmed by 2 bases and J by 1 base, leaving 14 bases between them. The CDR3 runs to 17 residues. Germline CDR1 reads KGHSH; CDR2 reads LQKENI. Here the CDR3 DNA reads TGTGCCAGCTCACCATCTTTATTTGGTGGGAACACCGGGGAGCTGTTTTTT. It translates to CASSPSLFGGNTGELFF.

This clone was detected ten times or more. The chain is built from TRBV29-1 and TRBJ2-3; 7 bases align to TRBD2. Trimming cost V 5 bases and J 1 base; bases outside gene matches: 6. Germline V gene sequence: CDR1 SQVTM, CDR2 ANQGSEA. This CDR3 contains 14 residues. The CDR3 DNA reads as TGCAGCGTTACCTCGGGGGGTGGCACAGATACGCAGTATTTT. Translated: CSVTSGGGTDTQYF.

Here the CDR3 DNA reads TGTGCCAGCAGCCCGAATCGGGCGGGCTATGGCTACACCTTC. It codes for CASSPNRAGYGYTF. This chain joins TRBV7-8 and TRBJ1-2; D not resolved. CDR1 and CDR2 from the germline V gene are SGHVS and FQNEAQ. This CDR3 has 14 amino acids. V was cut by 5 bases and J by 4 bases, with 14 bases left in between.

This clone has a single count. The chain joins TRBV19 to TRBJ1-2; 7 bases fit TRBD1. Germline trimming cut 7 bases from V and 4 bases from J; bases unmatched to any gene: 12. The germline V gene encodes CDR1 LNHDA and CDR2 SQIVND (reference sequence). The CDR3 is 15 amino acids. CDR3 sequence: CASNPGTAHTYGYTF. CDR3 nucleotides: TGTGCCAGTAATCCTGGGACAGCTCATACCTATGGCTACACCTTC. The whole variable domain, filled in from reference TRBV19 and TRBJ1-2, reads DGGITQSPKYLFRKEGQNVTLSCEQNLNHDAMYWYRQDPGQGLRLIYYSQIVNDFQKGDIAEGYSVSREKKESFPLTVTSAQKNPTAFYLCASNPGTAHTYGYTFGSGTRLTVV.

There are many counts of this clone. The V and J genes are TRBV29-1 and TRBJ2-4; no reliable D call. The V gene's germline CDR1 is SQVTM and CDR2 ANQGSEA. This CDR3 contains 12 residues. V lost 7 bases, J lost 8 bases, and 15 bases lay in between. The DNA of the CDR3 is TGCAGCGCCGGAACCTTAGAAGACATTCAGTACTTC. This translates into CSAGTLEDIQYF.

This clone was seen a few times. This chain connects TRBV7-9 to TRBJ2-7; maybe TRBD1 (6 bases). Germline CDR1 reads SEHNR; CDR2 reads FQNEAQ (reference sequence). The CDR3 has 14 residues. Trimming removed 5 bases from V and 3 bases from J, with 14 bases in between. The CDR3 nucleotides read TGTGCCAGCAGCCGTAATACAGGGATCTACGAGCAGTACTTC. This gives the protein CASSRNTGIYEQYF.

The chain carries TRBV5-8 and TRBJ1-1; D perhaps matches TRBD1 (5 bases). The CDR3 spans 12 residues. Germline V gene lookup returns CDR1 SGHTS and CDR2 YDEGEE. With 1 base removed from V and 11 bases from J, the gap between germline ends came to 12 bases. CDR3 bases: TGTGCCAGCAGCTTGCGGGGACGGGGGGCTTTCTTT. Translating it yields CASSLRGRGAFF. The entire variable domain, with the rest obtained from reference TRBV5-8 and TRBJ1-1, is as follows: EAGVTQSPTHLIKTRGQQATLRCSPISGHTSVYWYQQALGLGLQFLLWYDEGEERNRGNFPPRFSGRQFPNYSSELNVNALELEDSALYLCASSLRGRGAFFGQGTRLTVV.

This clone was picked up a small number of times. J is TRBJ2-3 and V is TRBV6-5; the D is unclear. The germline CDR1 and CDR2 sequences are MNHEY and SVGAGI. The CDR3 is 12 amino acids. The germline V and J ends were trimmed by 8 bases and 4 bases, with 10 bases remaining between them. The CDR3, as DNA: TGTGCCAGCCGACCTTCGGCAGATACGCAGTATTTT. It is translated as CASRPSADTQYF.

This chain links TRBV7-3 with TRBJ2-1, with 8 bases that match TRBD1. This CDR3 spans 15 amino acids. Germline values: CDR1 SGHTA, CDR2 FQGTGA. The V gene end was trimmed by 5 bases and the J gene end by 3 bases; junction bases not matched to a gene: 6. The CDR3 sequence: CASSAHRGNYNEQFF. The CDR3 DNA follows: TGTGCCAGCAGCGCCCACAGGGGGAACTACAATGAGCAGTTCTTC.

V is TRBV18 and J is TRBJ2-5; unclear D gene. Trimming took 3 bases from V and 1 from J, leaving 9 bases between them. CDR3 length equals 14 residues. Germline values: CDR1 KGHSH, CDR2 LQKENI. The CDR3 protein is CASSPDTTQETQYF. CDR3 nucleotides: TGTGCCAGCTCACCCGACACAACCCAAGAGACCCAGTACTTC.

The V and J genes are TRBV28 and TRBJ2-7; D possibly corresponds to TRBD1 (6 bases). Per germline, CDR1 MDHEN and CDR2 SYDVKM. The CDR3 covers 14 residues. Trimming removed 6 bases at V and 4 bases at J, with 16 bases between. Here the CDR3 reads CASRPQGSQYEQYF. The DNA of the CDR3 is TGTGCCAGCAGACCACAGGGATCCCAATACGAGCAGTACTTC.

This clone was seen a handful of times. The V call is TRBV9, the J call TRBJ2-1; D is unresolved. Germline lookup yields CDR1 SGDLS and CDR2 YYNGEE. With 4 bases removed from V and 11 bases from J, the gap between germline ends came to 10 bases. This CDR3 has 11 residues. The CDR3 DNA follows: TGTGCCAGCAGCCACGGACCGCAGCAGTTCTTC. Translation gives CASSHGPQQFF.

The genes are TRBV7-3 and TRBJ2-3; D call uncertain. This CDR3 contains 13 residues. Germline V lookup: CDR1 SGHTA, CDR2 FQGTGA. Trimming pared 5 bases from V and 2 bases from J, leaving 8 bases between. CDR3 region: CASSPVSTDTQYF. The CDR3 nucleotides read TGTGCCAGCAGCCCCGTTTCCACAGATACGCAGTATTTT.

This clone was found a few times. The gene calls are TRBV7-2 and TRBJ2-7; 8 nucleotides align to TRBD1. J gave up 7 bases and V 3 bases, and 8 bases lay outside the gene matches. This CDR3 is built from 14 residues. The germline gives CDR1 SGHTA, CDR2 FQGNSA. CDR3 in DNA: TGTGCCAGCAGCTTTCAGGGGGCTGCGAGGGAGCAGTACTTC. Translating gives CASSFQGAAREQYF.

This clone was seen only a few times. The gene calls are TRBV7-2 and TRBJ2-3; D is uncertain. The germline V gene has CDR1 SGHTA and CDR2 FQGNSA. Trimming stripped 4 bases from V and 3 bases from J, with 8 bases between. CDR3 length: 13 residues. DNA of the CDR3: TGTGCCAGCAGCTACACTATTACAGATACGCAGTATTTT. Translating it yields CASSYTITDTQYF.

The chain links TRBV6-6 to TRBJ1-2; D perhaps matches TRBD1 (6 bases). Trimming removed 6 bases from V and 4 bases from J, with 12 bases in between. Per germline, CDR1 MNHNY and CDR2 SVGAGI (reference sequence). The CDR3 sequence is 13 residues long. CDR3 coding DNA: TGTGCCAGCAGCACGGGGGGCGCCTATGGCTACACCTTC. Translated, it gives CASSTGGAYGYTF.

The sample holds many counts of this clone. V and J are TRBV23-1 and TRBJ1-5; 9 bases agree with TRBD1. Being an ORF, TRBV23-1 has a function that is uncertain. The CDR3 is 17 residues long. Unmatched junction bases numbered 15, after V lost 3 bases and J lost 9 bases. Here the CDR3 DNA reads TGCGCCAGCAGTCAGCCTTTCCGGGACAGGGCGCCGCGGCCCCAGCATTTT. Its protein product is CASSQPFRDRAPRPQHF.

Points on this clone: Mismatch with germline at one junction end may stem from a read error. This sequence joins TRBV5-4 and TRBJ2-1; D is uncertain. Germline assignment: CDR1 SGHNT and CDR2 YYREEE (reference sequence). This CDR3 is built from 13 residues. CDR3 protein: CASSQDRRIEQFF. CDR3 bases: TGCGCCAGCAGCCAAGATCGAAGGATAGAGCAGTTCTTC.

The V call is TRBV5-1, the J call TRBJ2-7, with 10 bases that match TRBD1. Germline lookup yields CDR1 SGHRS and CDR2 YFSETQ. The CDR3 consists of 14 residues. J gave up 6 bases and V 4 bases, and 7 bases lay outside the gene matches. In nucleotides, the CDR3 is TGCGCCAGCAGCATTAGGGGACAGGGGCTCGAGCAGTACTTC. It encodes CASSIRGQGLEQYF.

The chain employs TRBV7-2 and TRBJ2-7; weak D call: TRBD2 (6 bases). Trimming removed 7 bases from V and 7 bases from J, with 20 bases in between. The length of the CDR3 is 14 residues. Germline loops: CDR1 SGHTA, CDR2 FQGNSA. The DNA for the CDR3 is TGTGCCAGCAACCTGAAGGTTCGCGGGACGGAGCAGTACTTC. Its translation is CASNLKVRGTEQYF.

This clone was seen a few times. The chain combines TRBV4-3 with TRBJ2-7; TRBD1 is a possible D gene (5 bases). The V gene's germline CDR1 is LGHNA and CDR2 YSLEER. Trimming removed 2 bases at V and 2 bases at J, with 22 bases between. This CDR3 is built from 18 residues. The CDR3 loop reads CASSQRTALGQAAYEQYF. As DNA, the CDR3 is TGCGCCAGCAGCCAAAGAACTGCCCTGGGGCAGGCGGCCTACGAGCAGTACTTC.

The table lists this clone with many counts. The chain carries TRBV7-2 and TRBJ2-3, with TRBD1 identical over 10 bases. V lost 2 bases to trimming and J lost 8 bases; unmatched junction nucleotides: 10. Germline CDR1 is SGHTA and CDR2 is FQGNSA. This CDR3 spans 16 amino acids. Here the CDR3 reads CASSLRFRTGGGTQYF. The CDR3 DNA follows: TGTGCCAGCAGCTTAAGGTTCAGGACAGGGGGAGGTACGCAGTATTTT.